The 23 T cell receptor beta chains below were found in one sample sequenced in a study of T cells in Graves' hyperthyroidism and ophthalmopathy. What was amplified from RNA transcripts were TCR beta CDR3 regions. Researchers ran a first-round RT-PCR on the TCR CDR3 using the HTBI primer set. TCRdb analysed the multiplex PCR reads with MiXCR anew, one entry per CDR3 protein. The table shows hundreds of thousands of distinct CDR3 sequences, with approximately 14% occurring only once. The sample was blood. These receptors all come from a man aged 18 to 35 with Graves' ophthalmopathy.

This clonotype was detected ten times or more. The V call is TRBV7-8, the J call TRBJ2-7; 9 bases are shared with TRBD2. The CDR3 loop spans 13 amino acids. The trim removed 5 bases at V and 3 bases at J, leaving 2 bases unmatched. CDR1 is SGHVS and CDR2 is FQNEAQ in the germline V gene. DNA of the CDR3: TGTGCCAGCAGCATTAGCGGGAGCTACGAGCAGTACTTC. Protein sequence: CASSISGSYEQYF. The whole variable domain, remainder taken from reference TRBV7-8 and TRBJ2-7, is GAGVSQSPRYKVAKRGQDVALRCDPISGHVSLFWYQQALGQGPEFLTYFQNEAQLDKSGLPSDRFFAERPEGSVSTLKIQRTQQEDSAVYLCASSISGSYEQYFGPGTRLTVT.

This clonotype was detected ten times or more. This chain joins TRBV20-1 and TRBJ2-5, with 14 bases identical to TRBD2. CDR1 is DFQATT, CDR2 SNEGSKA, per germline (reference sequence). The CDR3 has 14 amino acids. Germline trimming cut 8 bases from V and 5 bases from J; bases unmatched to any gene: 7. The DNA for the CDR3 is TGCAGTTCGACTAGCGGGGGGGCCGAGGAGACCCAGTACTTC. This translates into CSSTSGGAEETQYF.

This clonotype was detected ten times or more. The chain has TRBV7-2 and TRBJ2-5, with 7 bases that match TRBD1. CDR3 length: 15 amino acids. J gave up 4 bases and V 1 base, and 6 bases lay outside the gene matches. CDR1 is SGHTA and CDR2 is FQGNSA in the germline V gene. The CDR3, as DNA: TGTGCCAGCAGCTTAGAGGGGGCCCCGGGAGAGACCCAGTACTTC. Residues: CASSLEGAPGETQYF.

This clonotype turned up a few times. Possible read error: a much larger clone is one base away. As the CDR3 is not closed by the conserved phenylalanine or tryptophan, this likely results from a read error. The rearrangement joins TRBV11-2 to TRBJ2-2, with 7 bases lining up with TRBD2. Unmatched junction bases numbered 6, after V lost 10 bases and J lost 1 base. The CDR3 is made up of 14 amino acids. The germline V gene encodes CDR1 SGHAT and CDR2 FQNNGV. Written as DNA, the CDR3 is TGTGCCACCCGACTAGCAGTGAACACCGGGGAGCTGTTTTCT. Its translation is CATRLAVNTGELFS.

This clonotype appeared many times. The chain couples TRBV7-2 to TRBJ2-4; a weak D match, TRBD2 (5 bases). Trimming took off 5 bases at V and 6 bases at J, with 20 bases between the two ends. Germline V CDR1 and CDR2: SGHTA, FQGNSA. The CDR3 spans 16 residues. CDR3 nucleotides: TGTGCCAGCAGCCCCTGGCCGGAACTAGTGGGAAACATTCAGTACTTC. This encodes CASSPWPELVGNIQYF.

The chain carries TRBV3-1 and TRBJ2-5; 11 bases are shared with TRBD2. With 1 base clipped from V and 5 bases from J, the junction kept 3 bases outside the gene matches. From germline, CDR1 is LGHDT and CDR2 YNNKEL (reference sequence). The CDR3 runs to 15 residues. Written as DNA, the CDR3 is TGTGCCAGCAGCCAAGGACTAGCGGGATACGAGACCCAGTACTTC. Its translation: CASSQGLAGYETQYF.

At least ten counts were recorded for this clonotype. This sequence joins TRBV7-8 and TRBJ2-7; D possibly corresponds to TRBD1 (6 bases). The CDR3 covers 13 residues. The V and J ends lost 8 bases and 3 bases respectively, with 14 bases between them. Per germline, CDR1 SGHVS and CDR2 FQNEAQ. The CDR3 region has the DNA TGTGCCAGCCTACCGGGACACCGCTACGAGCAGTACTTC. This encodes CASLPGHRYEQYF.

The rearrangement joins TRBV25-1 to TRBJ1-5; D possibly corresponds to TRBD1 (5 bases). Trimming pared 1 base from V and 9 bases from J, leaving 22 bases between. Per the germline V gene, CDR1 is MGHDK and CDR2 is SYGVNS. The CDR3 length is 17 residues. DNA of the CDR3: TGTGCCAGCAGTGAATGGGGGGTGTACAGGTTAGTCCGGCCCCAGCATTTT. It specifies CASSEWGVYRLVRPQHF.

This clonotype was picked up a small number of times. V usage is TRBV25-1 and J usage is TRBJ1-3; no reliable D call. CDR3 size: 13 residues. V was shortened by 7 bases and J by 0 bases, with 7 bases between the two germline ends. Germline CDR1 reads MGHDK; CDR2 reads SYGVNS. CDR3 sequence (DNA): TGTGCCAGCACGCTGGACTCTGGAAACACCATATATTTT. This sequence encodes CASTLDSGNTIYF. The whole variable domain, remainder taken from reference TRBV25-1 and TRBJ1-3, is EADIYQTPRYLVIGTGKKITLECSQTMGHDKMYWYQQDPGMELHLIHYSYGVNSTEKGDLSSESTVSRIRTEHFPLTLESARPSHTSQYLCASTLDSGNTIYFGEGSWLTVV.

This clonotype was counted ten times or more. The rearrangement joins TRBV20-1 to TRBJ2-7; D perhaps matches TRBD2 (5 bases). CDR1 is DFQATT and CDR2 is SNEGSKA in the germline V gene (reference sequence). The length of the CDR3 is 13 residues. Trimming pared 7 bases from V and 5 bases from J, leaving 18 bases between. The CDR3: CSELANIGDEQYF. CDR3 coding DNA: TGCAGTGAGCTAGCTAATATAGGAGACGAGCAGTACTTC.

This clonotype has at least ten counts. The V call is TRBV12-3 or TRBV12-4, the J call TRBJ1-2, with D unclear. CDR3 length: 15 residues. Trimming pared 3 bases from V and 5 bases from J, leaving 16 bases between. The CDR3 protein is CASSLWQPGDYGYTF. CDR3 nucleotide sequence: TGTGCCAGCAGTTTGTGGCAGCCCGGTGATTATGGCTACACCTTC.

This clonotype was observed a handful of times. A clone one base away is much larger, so this may be a read error. The genes are TRBV6-5 and TRBJ2-7; D not certain. V dropped 2 bases and J dropped 2 bases, with 4 bases sitting between them. Germline CDR1 MNHEY, CDR2 SVGAGI. The CDR3 runs to 12 residues. The CDR3 protein is CASSYPTYEQYF. The CDR3 DNA follows: TGTGCCAGCAGTTACCCGACCTACGAGCAGTACTTC.

The rearrangement links TRBV7-9 to TRBJ1-2; D is ambiguous. There are 15 residues in the CDR3. V lost 2 bases and J lost 1, with 11 bases in between. Germline values: CDR1 SEHNR, CDR2 FQNEAQ (reference sequence). As DNA, the CDR3 is TGTGCCAGCAGCTTATGGGCCGTGGGTAACTATGGCTACACCTTC. Protein product: CASSLWAVGNYGYTF. Full variable domain (missing parts from reference TRBV7-9 and TRBJ1-2): DTGVSQNPRHKITKRGQNVTFRCDPISEHNRLYWYRQTLGQGPEFLTYFQNEAQLEKSRLLSDRFSAERPKGSFSTLEIQRTEQGDSAMYLCASSLWAVGNYGYTFGSGTRLTVV.

This clonotype was counted at least ten times. The rearrangement links TRBV6-5 to TRBJ1-2, with unresolved D. The CDR3 consists of 15 residues. Trimming removed 0 bases at V and 2 bases at J, with 10 bases between. Germline CDR1 MNHEY, CDR2 SVGAGI. As DNA, the CDR3 is TGTGCCAGCAGTTACTCGATTTCGGACAACTATGGCTACACCTTC. Its translation is CASSYSISDNYGYTF.

The CDR3, as DNA: TGCAGTGTACCGACTCCGGGACAGGTTTTTATTTCAACTAATGAAAAACTGTTTTTT. Protein: CSVPTPGQVFISTNEKLFF. The genes are TRBV20-1 and TRBJ1-4; 8 bases match TRBD1. Germline trimming cut 7 bases from V and 0 bases from J; bases unmatched to any gene: 19. The germline gives CDR1 DFQATT, CDR2 SNEGSKA (reference sequence). The CDR3 extends over 19 amino acids.

The V gene is TRBV13, the J gene TRBJ2-5; 10 nucleotides align to TRBD2. Germline V gives CDR1 PRHDT, CDR2 FYEKMQ (reference sequence). The CDR3 extends over 16 amino acids. Germline trimming cut 1 base from V and 2 bases from J; bases unmatched to any gene: 4. The CDR3 region has the DNA TGTGCCAGCAGCTTAGTCCTAGCGGGGGATCAAGAGACCCAGTACTTC. It specifies CASSLVLAGDQETQYF.

The chain joins TRBV19 to TRBJ2-7; TRBD1 agrees at 7 bases. CDR3 length: 15 amino acids. Germline CDR1 and CDR2: LNHDA and SQIVND (reference sequence). V shed 2 bases and J 2 bases; nucleotides not matched to a gene: 6. CDR3 protein: CASSIRGQWPYEQYF. CDR3 nucleotide sequence: TGTGCCAGTAGTATAAGGGGGCAATGGCCCTACGAGCAGTACTTC.

The rearrangement links TRBV4-2 to TRBJ2-1; D remains ambiguous. Germline values: CDR1 LGHNA, CDR2 YNFKEQ. The length of the CDR3 is 14 residues. V lost 1 base and J lost 10, with 14 bases in between. CDR3 DNA sequence: TGTGCCAGCAGCCAAGCTAAATCAATTCCCGAGCAGTTCTTC. Translation: CASSQAKSIPEQFF.

The chain carries TRBV6-4 and TRBJ2-3, with TRBD2 matching 10 bases. The CDR3 is made up of 12 amino acids. Germline loops: CDR1 MRHNA, CDR2 SNTAGT. Germline trimming cut 11 bases from V and 5 bases from J; bases unmatched to any gene: 4. CDR3 DNA sequence: TGTGCCGACCGGACTAGCGGAGATACGCAGTATTTT. Protein sequence: CADRTSGDTQYF.

This clonotype occurred many times. The chain is built from TRBV10-2 and TRBJ2-1, with TRBD1 matching over 10 bases. Trimming cost V 3 bases and J 4 bases; bases outside gene matches: 6. The V gene's germline CDR1 is WSHSY and CDR2 SAAADI. CDR3 length: 16 residues. CDR3 protein: CASSDWTGGVYNEQFF. CDR3 DNA: TGCGCCAGCAGTGATTGGACAGGGGGAGTTTACAATGAGCAGTTCTTC.

This clonotype was seen ten or more times. This chain connects TRBV20-1 to TRBJ2-1; possibly TRBD1 for D (6 bases). The CDR3 runs 13 residues. V was trimmed by 8 bases and J by 2 bases, leaving 13 bases between them. Germline V gives CDR1 DFQATT, CDR2 SNEGSKA (reference sequence). CDR3 amino acids: CSLQGRPYNEQFF. The CDR3 coding sequence is TGCAGTCTACAGGGAAGGCCCTACAATGAGCAGTTCTTC.

The CDR3 is CASSPRGGAGGYEQYF. As DNA, the CDR3 is TGTGCCAGCAGCCCCAGGGGGGGAGCGGGAGGCTACGAGCAGTACTTC. The chain has TRBV11-3 and TRBJ2-7, with TRBD2 matching 9 bases. Germline trimming cut 5 bases from V and 3 bases from J; bases unmatched to any gene: 11. The CDR3 consists of 16 residues. CDR1 and CDR2 (germline): SGHNT, YENEEA. Complete variable domain (other parts from reference TRBV11-3 and TRBJ2-7): EAGVVQSPRYKIIEKKQPVAFWCNPISGHNTLYWYLQNLGQGPELLIRYENEEAVDDSQLPKDRFSAERLKGVDSTLKIQPAELGDSAVYLCASSPRGGAGGYEQYFGPGTRLTVT.

This clonotype was recorded only once. This chain uses TRBV7-9 with TRBJ1-5; 7 bases are a match to TRBD1. CDR3 length: 14 amino acids. CDR1 and CDR2 (germline): SEHNR, FQNEAQ (reference sequence). The V segment lost 5 bases and the J segment 4 bases; nucleotides outside the gene matches: 5. CDR3 coding DNA: TGTGCCAGCAGCACCCAGGGGGAGAATCAGCCCCAGCATTTT. Its protein is CASSTQGENQPQHF.